This T cell receptor beta chain was captured in a study of a mutant IDH1 vaccine in newly diagnosed glioma. Across the whole study: The study started vaccination 4-6 weeks after radiotherapy alone, or with temozolomide cycles. There were approximately 60% males and around 40% females among treated patients, whose mean age was 40.4 years. Study findings and constraints: Among all patients, vaccine-induced immune responses occurred in over 80%.

The repertoire was sequenced with immunoSEQ multiplex PCR; TCRdb's copy has only in-frame clones and lacks some. The data contain over 95,000 clones, 85% to 90% of them singletons. This CDR3 spans 14 amino acids. The trim removed 7 bases at V and 6 bases at J, leaving 9 bases unmatched. The germline gives CDR1 MNHNY, CDR2 SVGAGI (reference sequence). Time point described: week 11, during vaccination. Vaccination comprised doses that each held 300 ug of mutant IDH1 20-mer peptide, plus topical imiquimod. Turning to this clone: The antigen is undetermined.

This receptor was taken from a woman aged 50 to 65 with glioma. Sequences were derived from PBMCs, sampled from a glioma patient whose treatment included an IDH1 peptide vaccine. The chain links TRBV6-6 to TRBJ2-7; TRBD2 matches at 10 bases. The CDR3 nucleotides read TGTGCCAGCAATCCTCTAGCGGGAGTGGTCGAGCAGTACTTC. Amino acids: CASNPLAGVVEQYF.